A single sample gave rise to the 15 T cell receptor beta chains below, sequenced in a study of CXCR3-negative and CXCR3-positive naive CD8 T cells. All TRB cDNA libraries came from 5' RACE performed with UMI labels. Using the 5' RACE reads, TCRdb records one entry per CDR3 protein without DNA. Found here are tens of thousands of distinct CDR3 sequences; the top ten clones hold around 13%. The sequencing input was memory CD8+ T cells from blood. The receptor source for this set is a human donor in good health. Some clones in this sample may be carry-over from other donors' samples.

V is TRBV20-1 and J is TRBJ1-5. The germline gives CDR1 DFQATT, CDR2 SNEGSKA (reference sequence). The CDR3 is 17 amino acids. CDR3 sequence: CSARSLDSADSNQPQHF.

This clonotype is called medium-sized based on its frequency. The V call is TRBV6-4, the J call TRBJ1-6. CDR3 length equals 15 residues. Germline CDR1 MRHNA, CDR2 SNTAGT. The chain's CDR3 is CASSDRDGDNSPLHF.

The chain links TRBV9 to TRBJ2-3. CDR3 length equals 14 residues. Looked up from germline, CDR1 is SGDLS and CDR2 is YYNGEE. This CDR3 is CASSVDVSSDTQYF.

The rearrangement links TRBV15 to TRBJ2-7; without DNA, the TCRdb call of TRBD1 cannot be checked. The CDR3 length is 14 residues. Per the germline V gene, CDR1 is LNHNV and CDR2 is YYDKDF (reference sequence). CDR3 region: CATSTDSHSYEQYF.

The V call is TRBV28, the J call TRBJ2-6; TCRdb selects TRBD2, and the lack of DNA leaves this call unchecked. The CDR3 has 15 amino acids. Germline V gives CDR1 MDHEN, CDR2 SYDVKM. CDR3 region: CASSLGLSGANVLTF.

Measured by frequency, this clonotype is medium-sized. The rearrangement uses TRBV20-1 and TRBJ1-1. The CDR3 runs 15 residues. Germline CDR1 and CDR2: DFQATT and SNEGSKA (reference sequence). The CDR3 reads CSARDPGRGDTEAFF.

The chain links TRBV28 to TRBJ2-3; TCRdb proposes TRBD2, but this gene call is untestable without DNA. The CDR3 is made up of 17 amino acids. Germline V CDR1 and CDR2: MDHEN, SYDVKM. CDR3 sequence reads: CASSVSGGLIPQDTQYF.

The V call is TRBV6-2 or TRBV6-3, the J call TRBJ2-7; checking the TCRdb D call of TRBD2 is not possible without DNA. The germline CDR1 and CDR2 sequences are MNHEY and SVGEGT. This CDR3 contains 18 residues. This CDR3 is CASSYPVAGGSSSYEQYF.

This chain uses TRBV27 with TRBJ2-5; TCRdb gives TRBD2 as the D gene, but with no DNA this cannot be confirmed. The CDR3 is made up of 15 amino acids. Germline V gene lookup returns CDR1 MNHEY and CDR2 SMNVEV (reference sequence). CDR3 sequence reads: CASSGTSRIDETQYF.

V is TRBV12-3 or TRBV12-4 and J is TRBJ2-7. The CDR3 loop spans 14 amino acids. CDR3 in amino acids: CASSGPHTSYEQYF.

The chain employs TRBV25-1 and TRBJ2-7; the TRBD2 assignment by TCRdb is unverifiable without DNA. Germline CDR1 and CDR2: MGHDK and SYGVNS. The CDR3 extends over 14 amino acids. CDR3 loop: CASSEQAGRSEQYF.

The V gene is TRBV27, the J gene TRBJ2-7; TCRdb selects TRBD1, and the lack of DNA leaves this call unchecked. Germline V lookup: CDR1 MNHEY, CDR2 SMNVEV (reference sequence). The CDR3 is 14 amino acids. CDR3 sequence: CASSQDRGGYEQYF.

The CDR3 spells CASRSLPPSGSGYNEQFF. This chain links TRBV28 with TRBJ2-1; the D call from TCRdb, TRBD2, cannot be confirmed without DNA. CDR3 length equals 18 residues. The germline V gene encodes CDR1 MDHEN and CDR2 SYDVKM.

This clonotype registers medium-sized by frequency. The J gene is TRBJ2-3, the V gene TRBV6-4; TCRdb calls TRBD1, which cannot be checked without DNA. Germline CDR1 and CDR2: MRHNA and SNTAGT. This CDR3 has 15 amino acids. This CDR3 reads CASSEGQGSTDTQYF.

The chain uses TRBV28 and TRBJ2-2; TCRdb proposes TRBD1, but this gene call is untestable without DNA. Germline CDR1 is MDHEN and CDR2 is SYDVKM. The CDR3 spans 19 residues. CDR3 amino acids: CASTPSGHPTGSPSGELFF.